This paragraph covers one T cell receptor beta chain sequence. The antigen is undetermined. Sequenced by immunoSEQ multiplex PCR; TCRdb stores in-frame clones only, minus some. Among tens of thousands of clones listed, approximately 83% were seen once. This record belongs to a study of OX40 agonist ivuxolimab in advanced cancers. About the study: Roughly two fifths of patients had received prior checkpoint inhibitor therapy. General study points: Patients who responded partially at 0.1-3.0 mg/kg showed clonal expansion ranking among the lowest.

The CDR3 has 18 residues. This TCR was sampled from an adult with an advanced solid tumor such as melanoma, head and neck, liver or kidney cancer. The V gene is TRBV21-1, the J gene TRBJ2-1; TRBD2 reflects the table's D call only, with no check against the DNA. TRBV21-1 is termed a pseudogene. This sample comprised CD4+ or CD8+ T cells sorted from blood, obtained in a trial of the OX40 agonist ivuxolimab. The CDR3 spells CASSNSASMAAYYNEQFF. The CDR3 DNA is TGTGCCAGCAGCAACTCGGCTAGTATGGCCGCATACTACAATGAGCAGTTCTTC.